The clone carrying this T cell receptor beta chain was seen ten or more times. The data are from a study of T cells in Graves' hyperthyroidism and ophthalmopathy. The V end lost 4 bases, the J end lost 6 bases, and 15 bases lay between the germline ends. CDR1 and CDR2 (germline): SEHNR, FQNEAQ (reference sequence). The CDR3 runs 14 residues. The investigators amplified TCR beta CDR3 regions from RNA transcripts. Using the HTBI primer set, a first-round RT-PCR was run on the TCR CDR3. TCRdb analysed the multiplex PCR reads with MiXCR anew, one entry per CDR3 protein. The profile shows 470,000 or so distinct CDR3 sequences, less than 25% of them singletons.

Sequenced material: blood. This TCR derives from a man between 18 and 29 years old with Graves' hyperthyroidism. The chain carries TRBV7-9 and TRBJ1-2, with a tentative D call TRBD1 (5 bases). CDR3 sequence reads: CASSYGEGKDGYTF. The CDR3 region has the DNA TGTGCCAGCAGCTATGGGGAGGGGAAGGATGGCTACACCTTC.